Detailed here is one TCR beta chain. The method was immunoSEQ multiplex PCR; TCRdb's version includes in-frame clones alone and lacks a portion of them. The data hold around 27,000 clones, with about 92% observed a single time. The sample belongs to a study of T cell changes during pregnancy in multiple sclerosis. The CDR3 length is 14 residues. Trimming left V 4 bases short and J 4 bases short, with 13 bases between. Germline V lookup: CDR1 MNHNS, CDR2 SASEGT. Sequencing used CD4+ T cells from peripheral blood mononuclear cells, obtained in the first trimester of pregnancy. The source of this sequence is a female donor with multiple sclerosis, enrolled in a pregnancy study. The V gene is TRBV6-1, the J gene TRBJ2-5; D is uncertain. CDR3 bases: TGTGCCAGCAGTGCCCTCTCTGGCATAGAGACCCAGTACTTC. This codes for CASSALSGIETQYF.